This TCR beta chain was found in a study of radiotherapy plus CTLA-4 blockade in lung cancer. On the study more broadly: 15% to 20% of patients responded objectively, and around 31% achieved disease control. Study outcomes and limitations: Early blood T cell clone dynamics, with interferon-beta, were reported to best predict response. Tumor-derived TCR clones expanded in blood after radiotherapy plus ipilimumab.

Concerning this clone: Its antigen is as yet unknown.

Chemo-refractory metastatic non-small-cell lung cancer patients underwent focal radiation alongside CTLA-4 blockade with ipilimumab. TCRdb's copy holds only in-frame clones and misses some; the assay was immunoSEQ multiplex PCR. The table shows 25,000 to 35,000 clones, with 60% to 80% occurring only once. V shed 6 bases and J 6 bases; nucleotides not matched to a gene: 4. The length of the CDR3 is 14 residues. Looked up from germline, CDR1 is MNHNY and CDR2 is SVGAGI (reference sequence). The chain links TRBV6-6 to TRBJ2-2; 10 bases fit TRBD1. Source: peripheral blood, taken from a patient treated with radiotherapy plus ipilimumab. This TCR was sampled from a human donor with non-small cell lung cancer who had stable disease on radiotherapy plus ipilimumab. CDR3 region: CASSRDRGPGELFF. The CDR3 nucleotides are TGTGCCAGCAGCCGGGACAGGGGTCCCGGGGAGCTGTTTTTT.